This T cell receptor (beta chain) is from a study of blood T cell repertoires in COVID-19. Study summary: Acute and convalescent COVID-19 specimens originated in the United States, Italy and Spain. Sample material is recorded as cDNA or gDNA derived from T cells, B-cell-depleted T cells, or PBMCs.

Authors' data handling: Amplified reference gene primers provided the basis for estimating nucleated cell counts. Sequencing used immunoSEQ multiplex PCR; TCRdb keeps in-frame clones, though not all of them. V and J calls and clone size follow that table, whereas D and trimming were derived from the DNA. The sample consists of roughly 100,000 clones, 81% of them appearing once. The germline V gene has CDR1 MGHRA and CDR2 YSYEKL. V lost 0 bases, J lost 4 bases, and 7 bases lay in between. This CDR3 spans 14 amino acids. This clone was detected only once. The rearrangement joins TRBV4-1 to TRBJ1-5; D call uncertain. Sequenced material: peripheral blood. The receptor was isolated from an elderly man with acute or convalescent COVID-19. CDR3 in DNA: TGCGCCAGCAGCCAAGACCTCGGGAATCAGCCCCAGCATTTT. Its translation: CASSQDLGNQPQHF.